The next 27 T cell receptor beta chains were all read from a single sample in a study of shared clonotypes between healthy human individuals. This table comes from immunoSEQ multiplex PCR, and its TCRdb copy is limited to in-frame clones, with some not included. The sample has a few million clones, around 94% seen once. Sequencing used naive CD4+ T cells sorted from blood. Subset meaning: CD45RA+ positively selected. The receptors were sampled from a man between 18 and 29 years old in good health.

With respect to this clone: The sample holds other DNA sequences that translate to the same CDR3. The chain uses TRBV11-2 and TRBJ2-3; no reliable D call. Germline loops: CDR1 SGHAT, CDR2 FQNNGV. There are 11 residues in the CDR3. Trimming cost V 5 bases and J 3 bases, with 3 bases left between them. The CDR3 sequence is CASSRTDTQYF. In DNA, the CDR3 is TGTGCCAGCAGCCGAACAGATACGCAGTATTTT.

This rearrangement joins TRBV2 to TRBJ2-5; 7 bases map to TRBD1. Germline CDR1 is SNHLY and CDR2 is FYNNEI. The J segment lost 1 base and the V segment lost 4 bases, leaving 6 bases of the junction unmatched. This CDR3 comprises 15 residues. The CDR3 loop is CASSAQGTSQETQYF. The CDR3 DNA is TGTGCCAGCAGTGCACAGGGGACCTCCCAAGAGACCCAGTACTTC.

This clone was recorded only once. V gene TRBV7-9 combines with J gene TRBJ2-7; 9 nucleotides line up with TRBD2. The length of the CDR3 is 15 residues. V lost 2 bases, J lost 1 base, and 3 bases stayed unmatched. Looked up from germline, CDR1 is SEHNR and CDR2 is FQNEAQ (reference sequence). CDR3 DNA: TGTGCCAGCAGCTTAACCCTAGCGGGGTCCTACGAGCAGTACTTC. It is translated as CASSLTLAGSYEQYF.

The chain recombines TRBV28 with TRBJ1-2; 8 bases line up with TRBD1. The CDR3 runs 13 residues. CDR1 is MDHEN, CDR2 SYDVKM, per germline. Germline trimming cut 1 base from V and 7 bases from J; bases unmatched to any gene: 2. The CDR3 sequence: CASSLLDRAGYTF. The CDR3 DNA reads TGTGCCAGCAGTTTATTGGACAGGGCTGGCTACACCTTC.

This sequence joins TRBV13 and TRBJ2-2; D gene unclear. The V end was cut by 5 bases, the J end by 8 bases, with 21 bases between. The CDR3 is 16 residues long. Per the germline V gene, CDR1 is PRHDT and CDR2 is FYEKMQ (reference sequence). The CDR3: CASSPARAIVRGELFF. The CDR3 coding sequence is TGTGCCAGCAGCCCTGCACGTGCGATCGTGCGGGGGGAGCTGTTTTTT.

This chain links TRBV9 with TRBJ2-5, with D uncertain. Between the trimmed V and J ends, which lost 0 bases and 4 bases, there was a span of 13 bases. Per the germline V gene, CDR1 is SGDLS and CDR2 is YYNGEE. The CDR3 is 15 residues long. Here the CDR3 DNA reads TGTGCCAGCAGCGTAGCCCACGGGTCAACAGAGACCCAGTACTTC. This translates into CASSVAHGSTETQYF.

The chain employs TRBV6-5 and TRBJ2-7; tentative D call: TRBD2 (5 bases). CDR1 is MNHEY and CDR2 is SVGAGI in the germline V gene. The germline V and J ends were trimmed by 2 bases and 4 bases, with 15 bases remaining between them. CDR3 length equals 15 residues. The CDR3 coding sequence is TGTGCCAGCAGTTACCTCCCGATTAGCGAGTACGAGCAGTACTTC. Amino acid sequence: CASSYLPISEYEQYF.

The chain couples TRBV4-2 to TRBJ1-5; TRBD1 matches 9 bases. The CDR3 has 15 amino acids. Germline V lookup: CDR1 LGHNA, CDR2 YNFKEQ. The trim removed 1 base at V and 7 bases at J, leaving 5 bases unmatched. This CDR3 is CASSQGGTGPQPQHF. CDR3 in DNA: TGTGCCAGCAGCCAAGGGGGGACAGGGCCCCAGCCCCAGCATTTT.

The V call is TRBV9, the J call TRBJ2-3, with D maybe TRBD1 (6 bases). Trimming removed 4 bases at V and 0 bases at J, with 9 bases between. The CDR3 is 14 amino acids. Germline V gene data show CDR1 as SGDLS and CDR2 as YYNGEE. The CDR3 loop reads CASSTGQSTDTQYF. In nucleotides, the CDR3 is TGTGCCAGCAGCACTGGACAGAGCACAGATACGCAGTATTTT.

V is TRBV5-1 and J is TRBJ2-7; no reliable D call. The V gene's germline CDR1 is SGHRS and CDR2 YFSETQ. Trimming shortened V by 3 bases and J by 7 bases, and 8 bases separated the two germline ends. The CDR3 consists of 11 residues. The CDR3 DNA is TGCGCCAGCAGCTCCCCCGGGGAGCAGTACTTC. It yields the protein CASSSPGEQYF.

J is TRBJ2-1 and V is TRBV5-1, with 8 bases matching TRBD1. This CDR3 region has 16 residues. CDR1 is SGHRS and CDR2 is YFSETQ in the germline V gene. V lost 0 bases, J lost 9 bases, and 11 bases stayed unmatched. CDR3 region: CASSLGQGFVDSEQFF. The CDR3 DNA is TGCGCCAGCAGCTTGGGACAGGGGTTCGTCGACAGTGAGCAGTTCTTC. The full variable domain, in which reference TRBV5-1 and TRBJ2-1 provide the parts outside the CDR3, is KAGVTQTPRYLIKTRGQQVTLSCSPISGHRSVSWYQQTPGQGLQFLFEYFSETQRNKGNFPGRFSGRQFSNSRSEMNVSTLELGDSALYLCASSLGQGFVDSEQFFGPGTRLTVL.

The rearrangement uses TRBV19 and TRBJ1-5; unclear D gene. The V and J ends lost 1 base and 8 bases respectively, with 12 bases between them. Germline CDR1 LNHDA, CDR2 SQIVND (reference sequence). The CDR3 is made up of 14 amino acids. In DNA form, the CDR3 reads TGTGCCAGTAGTATAGGAGGAGGGTGGGAGCCCCAGCATTTT. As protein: CASSIGGGWEPQHF. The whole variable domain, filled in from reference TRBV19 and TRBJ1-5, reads DGGITQSPKYLFRKEGQNVTLSCEQNLNHDAMYWYRQDPGQGLRLIYYSQIVNDFQKGDIAEGYSVSREKKESFPLTVTSAQKNPTAFYLCASSIGGGWEPQHFGDGTRLSIL.

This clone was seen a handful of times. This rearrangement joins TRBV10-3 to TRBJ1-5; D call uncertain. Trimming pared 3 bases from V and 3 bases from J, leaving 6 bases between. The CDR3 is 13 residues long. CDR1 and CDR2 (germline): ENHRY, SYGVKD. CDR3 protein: CAISDDLNQPQHF. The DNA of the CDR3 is TGTGCCATCAGTGATGACCTCAATCAGCCCCAGCATTTT.

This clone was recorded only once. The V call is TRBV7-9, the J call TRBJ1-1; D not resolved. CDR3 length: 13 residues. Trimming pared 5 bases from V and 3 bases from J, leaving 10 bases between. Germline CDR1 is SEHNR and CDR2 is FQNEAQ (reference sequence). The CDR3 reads CASSPDGYTEAFF. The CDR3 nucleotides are TGTGCCAGCAGCCCGGACGGCTACACTGAAGCTTTCTTT.

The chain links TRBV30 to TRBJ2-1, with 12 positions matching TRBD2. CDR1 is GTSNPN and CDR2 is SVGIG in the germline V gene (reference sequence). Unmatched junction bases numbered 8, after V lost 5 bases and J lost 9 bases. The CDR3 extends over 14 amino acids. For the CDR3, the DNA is TGTGCCTGGGTAGGACTAGCGGGGAATAGTGAGCAGTTCTTC. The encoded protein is CAWVGLAGNSEQFF. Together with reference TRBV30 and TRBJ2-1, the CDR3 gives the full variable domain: SQTIHQWPATLVQPVGSPLSLECTVEGTSNPNLYWYRQAAGRGLQLLFYSVGIGQISSEVPQNLSASRPQDRQFILSSKKLLLSDSGFYLCAWVGLAGNSEQFFGPGTRLTVL.

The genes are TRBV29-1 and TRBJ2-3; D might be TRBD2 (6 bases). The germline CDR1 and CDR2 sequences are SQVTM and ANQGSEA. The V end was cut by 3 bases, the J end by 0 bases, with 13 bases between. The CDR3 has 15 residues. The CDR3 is CSVDPGRGSTDTQYF. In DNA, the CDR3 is TGCAGCGTTGACCCTGGGCGGGGTAGCACAGATACGCAGTATTTT.

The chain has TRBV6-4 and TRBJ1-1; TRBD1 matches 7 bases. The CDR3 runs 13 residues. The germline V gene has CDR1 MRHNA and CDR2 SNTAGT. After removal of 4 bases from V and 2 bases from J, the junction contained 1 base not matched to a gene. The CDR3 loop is CASSGQGNTEAFF. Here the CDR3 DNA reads TGTGCCAGCAGTGGACAGGGAAACACTGAAGCTTTCTTT.

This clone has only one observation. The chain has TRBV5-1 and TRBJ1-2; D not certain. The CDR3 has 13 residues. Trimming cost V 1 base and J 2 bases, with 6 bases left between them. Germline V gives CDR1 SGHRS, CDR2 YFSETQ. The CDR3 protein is CASSLPTNYGYTF. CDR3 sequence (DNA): TGCGCCAGCAGCTTGCCCACGAACTATGGCTACACCTTC.

CDR3 coding DNA: TGTGCCAGCAGCTTCAGGGGTTCTGACTACGAGCAGTACTTC. Translated: CASSFRGSDYEQYF. V gene TRBV7-2 combines with J gene TRBJ2-7; D possibly corresponds to TRBD1 (6 bases). Germline assignment: CDR1 SGHTA and CDR2 FQGNSA. This CDR3 spans 14 amino acids. Trimming removed 3 bases from V and 3 bases from J, with 12 bases in between.

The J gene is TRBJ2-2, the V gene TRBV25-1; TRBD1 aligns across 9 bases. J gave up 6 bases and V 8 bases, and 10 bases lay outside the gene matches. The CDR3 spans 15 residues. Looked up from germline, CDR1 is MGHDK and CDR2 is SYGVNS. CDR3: CASVGTGKGAGELFF. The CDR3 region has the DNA TGTGCCAGCGTCGGGACAGGGAAGGGGGCCGGGGAGCTGTTTTTT. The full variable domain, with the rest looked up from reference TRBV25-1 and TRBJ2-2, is EADIYQTPRYLVIGTGKKITLECSQTMGHDKMYWYQQDPGMELHLIHYSYGVNSTEKGDLSSESTVSRIRTEHFPLTLESARPSHTSQYLCASVGTGKGAGELFFGEGSRLTVL.

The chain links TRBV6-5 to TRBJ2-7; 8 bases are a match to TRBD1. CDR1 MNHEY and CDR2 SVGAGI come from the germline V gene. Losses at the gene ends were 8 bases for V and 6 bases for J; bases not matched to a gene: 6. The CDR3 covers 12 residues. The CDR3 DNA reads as TGTGCCAGCGGACAGGGAAGCGGCGAGCAGTACTTC. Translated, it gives CASGQGSGEQYF.

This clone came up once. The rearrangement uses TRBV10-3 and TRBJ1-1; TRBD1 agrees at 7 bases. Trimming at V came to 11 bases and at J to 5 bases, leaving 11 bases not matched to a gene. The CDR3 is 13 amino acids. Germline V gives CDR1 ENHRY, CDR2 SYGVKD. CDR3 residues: CAGRQGMMTEAFF. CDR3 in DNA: TGTGCCGGGAGACAGGGTATGATGACTGAAGCTTTCTTT.

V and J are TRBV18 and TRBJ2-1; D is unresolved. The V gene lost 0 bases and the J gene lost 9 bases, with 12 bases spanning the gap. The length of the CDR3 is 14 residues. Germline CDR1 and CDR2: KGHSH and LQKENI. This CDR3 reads CASSPPPGLLEQFF. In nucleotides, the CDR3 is TGTGCCAGCTCACCACCTCCGGGTCTGCTTGAGCAGTTCTTC.

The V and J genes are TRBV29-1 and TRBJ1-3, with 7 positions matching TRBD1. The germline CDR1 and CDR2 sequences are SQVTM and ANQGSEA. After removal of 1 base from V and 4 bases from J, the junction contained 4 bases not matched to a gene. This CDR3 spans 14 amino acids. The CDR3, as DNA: TGCAGCGTTGAAGGACAGGGTGGAGGAAACACCATATATTTT. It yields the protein CSVEGQGGGNTIYF.

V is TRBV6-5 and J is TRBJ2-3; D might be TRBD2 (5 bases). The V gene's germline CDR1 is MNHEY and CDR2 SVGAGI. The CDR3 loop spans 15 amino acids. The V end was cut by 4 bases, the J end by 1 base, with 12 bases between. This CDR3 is CASSSTWGGTDTQYF. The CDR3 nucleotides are TGTGCCAGCAGTTCCACCTGGGGAGGCACAGATACGCAGTATTTT.

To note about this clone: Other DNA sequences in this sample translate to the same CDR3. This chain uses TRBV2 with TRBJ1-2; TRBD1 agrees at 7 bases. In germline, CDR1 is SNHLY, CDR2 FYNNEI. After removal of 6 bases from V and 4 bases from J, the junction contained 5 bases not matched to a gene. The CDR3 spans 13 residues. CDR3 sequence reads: CASSRQGGYGYTF. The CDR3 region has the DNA TGTGCCAGCAGCAGACAGGGCGGCTATGGCTACACCTTC.

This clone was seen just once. The CDR3 sequence is CASSGGAAVAYEQYF. DNA for the CDR3: TGTGCCAGCAGCGGGGGTGCAGCGGTGGCCTACGAGCAGTACTTC. The genes are TRBV7-2 and TRBJ2-7; D is perhaps TRBD1 or TRBD2 (5 bases each). V lost 5 bases and J 2 bases, leaving 16 bases between the germline ends. Germline V gene sequence: CDR1 SGHTA, CDR2 FQGNSA. The CDR3 sequence is 15 residues long.